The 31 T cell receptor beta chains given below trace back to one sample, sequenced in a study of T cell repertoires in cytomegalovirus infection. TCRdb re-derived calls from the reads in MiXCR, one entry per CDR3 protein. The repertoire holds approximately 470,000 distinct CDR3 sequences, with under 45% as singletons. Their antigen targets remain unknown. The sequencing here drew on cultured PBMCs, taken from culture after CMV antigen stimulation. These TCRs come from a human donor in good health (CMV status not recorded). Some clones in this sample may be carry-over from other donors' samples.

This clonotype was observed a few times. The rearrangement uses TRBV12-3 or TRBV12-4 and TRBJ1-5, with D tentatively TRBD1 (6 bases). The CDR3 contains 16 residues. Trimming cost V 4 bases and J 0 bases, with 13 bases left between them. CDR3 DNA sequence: TGTGCCAGCAGTTCCTTGACAGGATATAGCAATCAGCCCCAGCATTTT. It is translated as CASSSLTGYSNQPQHF.

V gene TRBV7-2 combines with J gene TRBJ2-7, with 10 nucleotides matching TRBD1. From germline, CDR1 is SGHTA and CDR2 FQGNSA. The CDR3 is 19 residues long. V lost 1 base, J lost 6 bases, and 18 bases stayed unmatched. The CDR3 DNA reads TGTGCCAGCAGCTTAGGGGGAGCGGGGTGGGGACAGGGGCCTGGCGAGCAGTACTTC. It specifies CASSLGGAGWGQGPGEQYF.

This CDR3 is CASSLQTGTRDEQYF. The CDR3 bases are TGTGCCAGCAGCTTACAGACAGGGACGAGGGACGAGCAGTACTTC. V gene TRBV7-2 combines with J gene TRBJ2-7, with 7 bases aligning to TRBD1. The CDR3 runs to 15 residues. The J segment lost 5 bases and the V segment lost 2 bases, leaving 9 bases of the junction unmatched. Per germline, CDR1 SGHTA and CDR2 FQGNSA.

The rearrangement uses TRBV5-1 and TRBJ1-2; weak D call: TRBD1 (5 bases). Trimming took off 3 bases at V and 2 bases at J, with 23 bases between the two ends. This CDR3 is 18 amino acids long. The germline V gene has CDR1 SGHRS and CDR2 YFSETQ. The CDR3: CASSYPRDGAGGNYGYTF. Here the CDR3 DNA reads TGCGCCAGCAGCTACCCCCGGGACGGCGCCGGGGGAAACTATGGCTACACCTTC.

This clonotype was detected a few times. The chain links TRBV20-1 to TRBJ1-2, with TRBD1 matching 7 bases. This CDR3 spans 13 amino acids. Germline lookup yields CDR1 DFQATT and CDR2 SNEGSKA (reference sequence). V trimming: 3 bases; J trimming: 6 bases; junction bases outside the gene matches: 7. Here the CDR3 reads CSARRQGSNGYTF. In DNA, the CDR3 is TGCAGTGCTAGGCGACAGGGCTCTAATGGCTACACCTTC.

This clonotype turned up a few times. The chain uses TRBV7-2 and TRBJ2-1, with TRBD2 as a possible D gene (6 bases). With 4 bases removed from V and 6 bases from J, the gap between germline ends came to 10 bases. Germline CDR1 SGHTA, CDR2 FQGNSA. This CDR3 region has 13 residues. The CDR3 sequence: CASSSVAVNEQFF. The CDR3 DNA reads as TGTGCCAGCAGCTCAGTAGCGGTCAATGAGCAGTTCTTC. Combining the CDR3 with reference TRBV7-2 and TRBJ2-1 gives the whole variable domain GAGVSQSPSNKVTEKGKDVELRCDPISGHTALYWYRQSLGQGLEFLIYFQGNSAPDKSGLPSDRFSAERTGGSVSTLTIQRTQQEDSAVYLCASSSVAVNEQFFGPGTRLTVL.

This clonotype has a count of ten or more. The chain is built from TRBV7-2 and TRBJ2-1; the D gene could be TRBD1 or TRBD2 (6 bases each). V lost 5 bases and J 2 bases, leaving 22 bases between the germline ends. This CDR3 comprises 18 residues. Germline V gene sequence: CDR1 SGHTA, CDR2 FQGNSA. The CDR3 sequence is CASSREDSFAGTYNEQFF. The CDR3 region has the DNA TGTGCCAGCAGCCGAGAGGACAGTTTCGCGGGAACCTACAATGAGCAGTTCTTC.

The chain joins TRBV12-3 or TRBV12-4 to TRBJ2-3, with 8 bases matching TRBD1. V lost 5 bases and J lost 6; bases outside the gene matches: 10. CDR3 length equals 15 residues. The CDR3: CASSRTGTGRDTQYF. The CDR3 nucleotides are TGTGCCAGCAGTCGAACCGGGACAGGTCGGGATACGCAGTATTTT.

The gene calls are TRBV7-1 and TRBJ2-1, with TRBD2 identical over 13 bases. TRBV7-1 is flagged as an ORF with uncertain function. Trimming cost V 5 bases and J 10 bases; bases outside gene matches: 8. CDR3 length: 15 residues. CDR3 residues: CASSPRTSGSGEQFF. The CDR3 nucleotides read TGTGCCAGCAGCCCCCGGACTAGCGGGAGTGGGGAGCAGTTCTTC.

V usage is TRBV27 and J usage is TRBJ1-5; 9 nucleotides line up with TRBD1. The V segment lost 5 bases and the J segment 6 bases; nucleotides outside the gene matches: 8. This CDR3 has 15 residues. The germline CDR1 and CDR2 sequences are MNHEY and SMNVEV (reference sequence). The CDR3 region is CASSPRGQGRQPQHF. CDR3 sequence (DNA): TGTGCCAGCAGTCCCCGAGGACAGGGGCGTCAGCCCCAGCATTTT.

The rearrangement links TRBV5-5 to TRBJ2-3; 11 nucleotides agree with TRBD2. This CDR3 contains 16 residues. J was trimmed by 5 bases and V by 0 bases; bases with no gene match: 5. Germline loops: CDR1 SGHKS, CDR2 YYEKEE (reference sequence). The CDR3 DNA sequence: TGTGCCAGCAGCTTGGGGCTAGCGGGGGGTGTAGATACGCAGTATTTT. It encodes CASSLGLAGGVDTQYF.

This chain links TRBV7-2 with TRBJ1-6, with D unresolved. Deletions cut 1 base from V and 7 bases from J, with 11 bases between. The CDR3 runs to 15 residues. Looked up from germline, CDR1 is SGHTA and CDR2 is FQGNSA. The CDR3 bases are TGTGCCAGCAGCTTAGAACTAGGCGGAAATTCACCCCTCCACTTT. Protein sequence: CASSLELGGNSPLHF.

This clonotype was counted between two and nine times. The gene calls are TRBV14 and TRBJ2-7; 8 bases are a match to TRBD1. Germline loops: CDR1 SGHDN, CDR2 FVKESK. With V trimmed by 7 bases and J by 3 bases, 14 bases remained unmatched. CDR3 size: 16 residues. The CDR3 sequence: CASTPPGQGWIYEQYF. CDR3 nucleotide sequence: TGTGCCAGCACCCCCCCCGGACAGGGATGGATCTACGAGCAGTACTTC.

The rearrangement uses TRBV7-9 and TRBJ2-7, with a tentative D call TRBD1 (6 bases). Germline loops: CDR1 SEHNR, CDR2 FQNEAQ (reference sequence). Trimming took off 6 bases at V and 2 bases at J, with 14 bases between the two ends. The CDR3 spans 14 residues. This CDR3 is CASSRGGFPYEQYF. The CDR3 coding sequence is TGTGCCAGCAGTCGAGGGGGTTTCCCCTACGAGCAGTACTTC.

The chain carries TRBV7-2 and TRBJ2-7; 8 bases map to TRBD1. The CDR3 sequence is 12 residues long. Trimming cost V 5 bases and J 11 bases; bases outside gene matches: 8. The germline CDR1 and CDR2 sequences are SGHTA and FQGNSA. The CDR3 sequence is CASSIQTQGEYF. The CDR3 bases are TGTGCCAGCAGCATACAGACACAGGGGGAGTACTTC.

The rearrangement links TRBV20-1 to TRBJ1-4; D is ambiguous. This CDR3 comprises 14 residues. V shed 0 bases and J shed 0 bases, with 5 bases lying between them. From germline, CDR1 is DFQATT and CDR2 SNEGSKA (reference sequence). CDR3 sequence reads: CSARDEATNEKLFF. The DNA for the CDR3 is TGCAGTGCTAGAGATGAAGCAACTAATGAAAAACTGTTTTTT.

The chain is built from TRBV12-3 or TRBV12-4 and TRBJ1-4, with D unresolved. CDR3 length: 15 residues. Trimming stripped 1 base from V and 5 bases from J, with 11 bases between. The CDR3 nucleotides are TGTGCCAGCAGTTTAGGAGGGCGGAGGAATGAAAAACTGTTTTTT. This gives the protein CASSLGGRRNEKLFF.

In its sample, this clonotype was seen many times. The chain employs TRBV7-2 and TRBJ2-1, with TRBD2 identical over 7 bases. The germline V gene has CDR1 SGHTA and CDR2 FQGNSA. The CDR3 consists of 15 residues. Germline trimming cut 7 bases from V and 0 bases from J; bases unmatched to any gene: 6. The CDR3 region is CASNRGDVSYNEQFF. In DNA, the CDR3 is TGTGCCAGCAATCGGGGGGACGTCTCCTACAATGAGCAGTTCTTC.

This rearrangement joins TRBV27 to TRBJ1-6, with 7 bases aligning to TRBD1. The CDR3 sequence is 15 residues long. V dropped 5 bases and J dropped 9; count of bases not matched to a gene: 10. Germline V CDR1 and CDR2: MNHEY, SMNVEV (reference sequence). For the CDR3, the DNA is TGTGCCAGCAGTCTCGGACAGGAATTCGGTTCACCCCTCCACTTT. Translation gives CASSLGQEFGSPLHF.

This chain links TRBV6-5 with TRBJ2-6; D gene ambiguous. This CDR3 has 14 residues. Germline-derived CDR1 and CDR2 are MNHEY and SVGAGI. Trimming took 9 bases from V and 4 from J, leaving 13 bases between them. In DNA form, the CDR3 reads TGTGCCAGTTTGGCCATTCCAGGGGCCAACGTCCTGACTTTC. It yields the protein CASLAIPGANVLTF.

CDR3 protein: CASSGGNNQPQHF. The CDR3 coding sequence is TGTGCCAGCAGTGGGGGGAACAATCAGCCCCAGCATTTT. The chain is built from TRBV6-6 and TRBJ1-5; a possible D gene is TRBD1 (5 bases). Trimming took off 5 bases at V and 3 bases at J, with 8 bases between the two ends. Germline CDR1 MNHNY, CDR2 SVGAGI (reference sequence). This CDR3 has 13 residues.

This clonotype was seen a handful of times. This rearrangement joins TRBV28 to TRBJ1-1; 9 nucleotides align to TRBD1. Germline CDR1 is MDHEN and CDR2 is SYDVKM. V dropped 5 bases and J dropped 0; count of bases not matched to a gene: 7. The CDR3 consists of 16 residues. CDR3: CASSTPGQGLNTEAFF. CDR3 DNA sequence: TGTGCCAGCAGTACCCCGGGACAGGGATTGAACACTGAAGCTTTCTTT.

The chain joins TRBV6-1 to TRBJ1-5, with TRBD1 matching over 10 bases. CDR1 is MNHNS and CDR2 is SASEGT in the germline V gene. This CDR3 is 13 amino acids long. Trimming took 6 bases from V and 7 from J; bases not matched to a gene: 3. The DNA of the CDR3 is TGTGCCAGCAGAGACAGGGGGCCACAGCCCCAGCATTTT. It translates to CASRDRGPQPQHF.

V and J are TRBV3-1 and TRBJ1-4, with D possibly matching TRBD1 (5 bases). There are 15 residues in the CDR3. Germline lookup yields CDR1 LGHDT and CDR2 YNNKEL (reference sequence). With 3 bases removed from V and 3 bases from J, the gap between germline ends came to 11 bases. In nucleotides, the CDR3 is TGTGCCAGCAGCCAGGTCTCCAGGGCTAATGAAAAACTGTTTTTT. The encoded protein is CASSQVSRANEKLFF.

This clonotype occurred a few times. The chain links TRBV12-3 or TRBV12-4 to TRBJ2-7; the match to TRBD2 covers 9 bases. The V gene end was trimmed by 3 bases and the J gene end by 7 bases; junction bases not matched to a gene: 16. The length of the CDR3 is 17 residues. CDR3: CASSFYGLAPPGFEQYF. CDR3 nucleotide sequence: TGTGCCAGCAGTTTCTACGGACTAGCGCCACCCGGGTTTGAGCAGTACTTC.

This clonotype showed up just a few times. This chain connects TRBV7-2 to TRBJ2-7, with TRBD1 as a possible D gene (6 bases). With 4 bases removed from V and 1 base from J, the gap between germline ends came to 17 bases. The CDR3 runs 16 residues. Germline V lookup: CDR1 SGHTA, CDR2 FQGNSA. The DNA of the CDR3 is TGTGCCAGCAGCTCCCAGGGGCGGGCTCGATCCTACGAGCAGTACTTC. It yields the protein CASSSQGRARSYEQYF.

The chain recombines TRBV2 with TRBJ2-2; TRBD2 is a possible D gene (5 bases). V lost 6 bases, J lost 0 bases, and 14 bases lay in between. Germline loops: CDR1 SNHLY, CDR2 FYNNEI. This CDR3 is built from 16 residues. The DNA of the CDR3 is TGTGCCAGCAGCGGAGTTGGAGGCGCGAACACCGGGGAGCTGTTTTTT. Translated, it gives CASSGVGGANTGELFF.

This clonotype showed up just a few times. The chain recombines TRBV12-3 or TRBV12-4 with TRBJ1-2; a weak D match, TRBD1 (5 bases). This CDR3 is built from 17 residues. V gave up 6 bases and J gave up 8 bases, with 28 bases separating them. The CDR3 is CASSLGRDAWGLGGYTF. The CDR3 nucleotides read TGTGCCAGCAGCCTTGGGAGGGATGCCTGGGGCCTCGGGGGCTACACCTTC.

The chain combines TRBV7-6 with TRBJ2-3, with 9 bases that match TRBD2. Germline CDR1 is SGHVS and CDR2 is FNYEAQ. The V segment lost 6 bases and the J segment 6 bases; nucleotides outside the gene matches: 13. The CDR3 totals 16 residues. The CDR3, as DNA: TGTGCCAGCAGGCCTCCAGCGGGGGGAGGTGTGGATACGCAGTATTTT. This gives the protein CASRPPAGGGVDTQYF.

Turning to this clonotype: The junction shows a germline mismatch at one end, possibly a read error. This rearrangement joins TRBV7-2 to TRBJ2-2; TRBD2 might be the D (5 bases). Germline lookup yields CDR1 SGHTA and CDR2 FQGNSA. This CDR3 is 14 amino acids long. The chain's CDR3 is CASSFPANTGELVF. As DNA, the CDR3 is TGTGCCAGCAGCTTCCCGGCGAACACCGGGGAGCTGGTTTTT.

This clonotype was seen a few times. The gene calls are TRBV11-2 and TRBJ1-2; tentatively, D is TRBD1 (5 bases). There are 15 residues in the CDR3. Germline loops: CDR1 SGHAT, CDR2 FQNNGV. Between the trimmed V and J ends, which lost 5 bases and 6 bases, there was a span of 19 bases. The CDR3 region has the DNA TGTGCCAGCAGCACAATATCCGGGACCAGGGATGGCTACACCTTC. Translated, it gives CASSTISGTRDGYTF.